What follows is one T cell receptor beta chain and its context. Its cognate antigen is unknown. These data come from a study of identical twins. Study results and limitations: With abundant cord blood beta clonotypes, insertions were fewer; memory repertoires showed no such pattern. Excess twin sharing in beta out-of-frame sequences was weaker.

With V trimmed by 6 bases and J by 8 bases, 10 bases remained unmatched. CDR3 length equals 15 residues. After template switching added a universal primer site, the resulting cDNA carried unique molecular identifiers. TCRdb passed the 5' RACE reads through MiXCR, listing each CDR3 protein once. Counted here are about 450,000 distinct CDR3 sequences, roughly 20% occurring once; the ten biggest clones make up 12%. The origin of this receptor is a man aged 45-65 years in good health. Specimen: naive T cells sorted from blood. This rearrangement joins TRBV12-3 or TRBV12-4 to TRBJ2-1; 10 bases match TRBD2. The DNA of the CDR3 is TGTGCCAGCAGCCTAGGGCTAGCGGGAGAGGATGAGCAGTTCTTC. It specifies CASSLGLAGEDEQFF.